What follows describes a single T cell receptor (beta chain). All of the isolated RNA was reverse transcribed, so expressed TCRB transcripts were sequenced. Generated by immunoSEQ multiplex PCR, the TCRdb table keeps only in-frame clones and is missing some. The repertoire has hundreds of thousands of clones, 15% to 18% of them found once; the top ten carry approximately 0.093%. The entry originates in a study of beta chain features in type 1 diabetes. Losses at the gene ends were 3 bases for V and 4 bases for J; bases not matched to a gene: 4. The CDR3 runs to 14 residues. From germline, CDR1 is SGHTA and CDR2 FQGNSA.

The TCR was taken from a young man in good health. The sample taken for sequencing was naive CD4+ T cells from blood. V and J are TRBV7-2 and TRBJ2-7; 9 bases align to TRBD1. The CDR3 reads CASSFGQGKYEQYF. CDR3 DNA: TGTGCCAGCAGCTTCGGACAGGGGAAATACGAGCAGTACTTC.